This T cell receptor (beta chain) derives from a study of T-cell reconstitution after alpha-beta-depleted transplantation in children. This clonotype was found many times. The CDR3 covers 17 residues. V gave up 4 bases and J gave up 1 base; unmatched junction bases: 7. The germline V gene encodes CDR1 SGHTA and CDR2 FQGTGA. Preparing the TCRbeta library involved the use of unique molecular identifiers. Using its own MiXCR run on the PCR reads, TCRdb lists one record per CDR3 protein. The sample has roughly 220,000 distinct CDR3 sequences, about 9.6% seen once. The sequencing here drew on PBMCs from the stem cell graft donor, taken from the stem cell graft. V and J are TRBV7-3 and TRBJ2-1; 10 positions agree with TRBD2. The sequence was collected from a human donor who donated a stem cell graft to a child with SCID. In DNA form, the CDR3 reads TGTGCCAGCAGCTCCATGAGCGGGGGGGGTTCCTACAATGAGCAGTTCTTC. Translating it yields CASSSMSGGGSYNEQFF.